The rows below give T cell receptor beta chains drawn from one sample of a study of shared clonotypes between healthy human individuals. The method was immunoSEQ multiplex PCR; TCRdb's version includes in-frame clones alone and lacks a portion of them. Of roughly 170,000 clones listed, approximately 61% are singletons. The sequenced material came from memory CD4+ T cells sorted from blood. These receptors originate from a man aged 25-45 years in good health. The CDR3 runs from the conserved cysteine through the conserved F or W. Each record gives: D gene, J gene, V gene, clone size, CDR3 DNA, CDR3 protein. The D gene is left open where the match is weak. A row's size may be missing; if present it is once, few, many or a size class.

TRBD1 | TRBJ2-7 | TRBV2 | . | TGTGCCAGCAGTGGACAGGGGGGCTACGAGCAGTACTTC | CASSGQGGYEQYF
TRBD1 | TRBJ2-7 | TRBV6-5 | few | TGTGCCAGCAGTTACCGGGCAGGGGGAACCTACGAGCAGTACTTC | CASSYRAGGTYEQYF
TRBD2 | TRBJ2-1 | TRBV6-1 | . | TGTGCCAGCAGTGAAGTAGGTAGCGGGAAGAATGAGCAGTTCTTC | CASSEVGSGKNEQFF
. | TRBJ2-4 | TRBV9 | . | TGTGCCAGCAGCGTACGGGGACAAGGAAACATTCAGTACTTC | CASSVRGQGNIQYF
. | TRBJ2-7 | TRBV14 | . | TGTGCCAGCAGCCAATTCTCGGGGGGCCCCCCACAGCAGTACTTC | CASSQFSGGPPQQYF
TRBD2 | TRBJ2-3 | TRBV5-5 | . | TGTGCCAGCAGCTTGGTAGTACTAGCGGGAGAGGATACGCAGTATTTT | CASSLVVLAGEDTQYF
. | TRBJ1-1 | TRBV7-9 | . | TGTGCCAGCAGCCCAACAACGGCAGCTTTCTTT | CASSPTTAAFF
. | TRBJ2-3 | TRBV20-1 | . | TGCAGTGCAAAGAGGGTTGGTACGCAGTATTTT | CSAKRVGTQYF
TRBD2 | TRBJ2-2 | TRBV7-2 | . | TGTGCCAGCAGCTTATCTCGGTCGGGAGGTTATACCGGGGAGCTGTTTTTT | CASSLSRSGGYTGELFF
. | TRBJ2-1 | TRBV29-1 | . | TGCAGCGGAAAGATAGGGGGGGGGTCCTTGCAGTTCTTC | CSGKIGGGSLQFF
. | TRBJ1-4 | TRBV2 | . | TGTGCCAGTGGGCCGTACGAAAAACTGTTTTTT | CASGPYEKLFF
. | TRBJ2-2 | TRBV5-5 | few | TGTGCCAGCAGCTTTCACCCAGCTTTCCCCACGGACACCACCGGGGAGCTGTTTTTT | CASSFHPAFPTDTTGELFF
. | TRBJ1-2 | TRBV10-2 | . | TGCGCCAGCACGGGGGGGAATTTATATGGCTACACCTTC | CASTGGNLYGYTF
. | TRBJ1-2 | TRBV5-1 | . | TGCGCCAGCAGCTTGTCGGAGACGAGCGGCTACACCTTC | CASSLSETSGYTF
. | TRBJ2-3 | TRBV6-1 | . | TGTGCCAGCAGTGAAACGGACACAGATACGCAGTATTTT | CASSETDTDTQYF
. | TRBJ2-7 | TRBV10-3 | . | TGTGCCATCAGTTTCGGGGCGGCAGCAGGTCGATGGGAGCAGTACTTC | CAISFGAAAGRWEQYF
. | TRBJ2-2 | TRBV5-6 | many | TGTGCCAGCAGTGTTACGTTACCCGGGGAGCTGTTTTTT | CASSVTLPGELFF
. | TRBJ2-3 | TRBV7-7 | . | TGTGCTAGCAGCCGACTAGAAGGCACAGATACGCAGTATTTT | CASSRLEGTDTQYF
. | TRBJ1-4 | TRBV9 | . | TGTGCCAGCAGCGTTTCGTACAGACCGAATGAAAAACTGTTTTTT | CASSVSYRPNEKLFF
. | TRBJ1-1 | TRBV2 | few | TGTGCCAGCATGGGAGGCCTCGCGAGCACTGAAGCTTTCTTT | CASMGGLASTEAFF
TRBD1 | TRBJ2-3 | TRBV10-1 | few | TGCGCCAGCAGTGACCTCAGGACAGGGCACACAGATACGCAGTATTTT | CASSDLRTGHTDTQYF
. | TRBJ1-2 | TRBV2 | . | TGTGCCAGCAGTGTGGGGACTTACTATGGCTACACCTTC | CASSVGTYYGYTF
. | TRBJ2-2 | TRBV6-1 | few | TGTGCCAGCACCCCCCTTGCGGCGGGGCGCGGGGAGCTGTTTTTT | CASTPLAAGRGELFF
. | TRBJ1-3 | TRBV7-2 | . | TGTGCCAGCAGCTCGAGTCGGTCGGGAAACACCATATATTTT | CASSSSRSGNTIYF
TRBD1 | TRBJ1-4 | TRBV29-1 | . | TGCAGCGTTGCACAGGGGGGCGCGGCAAAACTGTTTTTT | CSVAQGGAAKLFF
. | TRBJ1-5 | TRBV6-1 | . | TGTGCCAGCAGTGATTCGGGGGGTGGTCAGCCCCAGCATTTT | CASSDSGGGQPQHF
TRBD1 | TRBJ1-2 | TRBV6-1 | . | TGTGCCAGCAGGGACAGGGGCTATGGCTACACCTTC | CASRDRGYGYTF
. | TRBJ1-3 | TRBV10-2 | . | TGCGCCAGCAGTGGAACCGTAACTGGTTACTCTGGAAACACCATATATTTT | CASSGTVTGYSGNTIYF
TRBD1 | TRBJ1-2 | TRBV28 | . | TGTGCCAGCAGGGCAGGGGGCGGCAGGGGCTACACCTTC | CASRAGGGRGYTF
. | TRBJ2-7 | TRBV14 | . | TGTGCCAGCAGCCCGATCGGGGGCCGCTACTCCTACGAGCAGTACTTC | CASSPIGGRYSYEQYF
. | TRBJ1-1 | TRBV19 | . | TGTGCCAGTAAAGGGGGGTGGGAGAACACTGAAGCTTTCTTT | CASKGGWENTEAFF
TRBD1 | TRBJ1-5 | TRBV2 | . | TGTGCCAGCAGGGCGAACGGACAGGGGAAGCCCCAGCATTTT | CASRANGQGKPQHF
TRBD1 | TRBJ2-3 | TRBV19 | . | TGTGCCAGTAGTACGGGACAGTGGACAGATACGCAGTATTTT | CASSTGQWTDTQYF
. | TRBJ1-5 | TRBV2 | . | TGTGCCAGCAGTGATGGAATAAATCAGCCCCAGCATTTT | CASSDGINQPQHF
TRBD1 | TRBJ1-4 | TRBV4-1 | few | TGCGCCAGCAGCCAAGAGACGACAGGGGGCAGTGAAAAACTGTTTTTT | CASSQETTGGSEKLFF
. | TRBJ2-7 | TRBV7-9 | many | TGTGCCAGCAGCAATCAACTAGTTTCCGAGCAGTACTTC | CASSNQLVSEQYF
. | TRBJ2-2 | TRBV19 | few | TGTGCCAGTAGTATAGGGGGCTCAAACACCGGGGAGCTGTTTTTT | CASSIGGSNTGELFF
. | TRBJ1-5 | TRBV7-8 | . | TGTGCCAGCAGCTTAAGTTTCAATCAGCCCCAGCATTTT | CASSLSFNQPQHF
. | TRBJ2-5 | TRBV29-1 | few | TGCAGCGTTGCATCTAAAGTGGGGGAGACCCAGTACTTC | CSVASKVGETQYF
. | TRBJ2-7 | TRBV27 | few | TGTGCCAGCAGTTCCTCTAACGAGCAGTACTTC | CASSSSNEQYF
. | TRBJ2-7 | TRBV9 | few | TGTGCCAGCAGCGTAGACGGGGCCAAGGGGCTCGAGCAGTACTTC | CASSVDGAKGLEQYF